Sequencing of this T cell receptor beta chain was carried out in a study of beta chain features in type 1 diabetes. The germline gives CDR1 KGHSH, CDR2 LQKENI. The CDR3 extends over 16 amino acids. With V trimmed by 1 base and J by 2 bases, 4 bases remained unmatched. Sequenced material consisted of expressed TCRB transcripts (all of the isolated RNA was reverse transcribed). TCRdb keeps only in-frame clones here, not all; method: immunoSEQ multiplex PCR. The table has roughly 370,000 clones, about 15% seen once; the top ten hold about 0.04%. V is TRBV18 and J is TRBJ2-3; 9 bases are shared with TRBD2. The sequence came from a man aged 25 to 45 in good health. The sequencing sample was made of naive CD4+ T cells from blood. CDR3: CASSPLSGGLTDTQYF. In DNA form, the CDR3 reads TGTGCCAGCTCACCACTTAGCGGGGGACTCACAGATACGCAGTATTTT. The full variable domain, its missing parts supplied by reference TRBV18 and TRBJ2-3, is NAGVMQNPRHLVRRRGQEARLRCSPMKGHSHVYWYRQLPEEGLKFMVYLQKENIIDESGMPKERFSAEFPKEGPSILRIQQVVRGDSAAYFCASSPLSGGLTDTQYFGPGTRLTVL.